This T cell receptor (beta chain) was profiled in a study of cytomegalovirus exposure and HLA in healthy donors (dated by TCRdb to the late 2010s). Some background on the complete study: According to an earlier analysis of a few hundred of the donors, 150 million to 200 million T cells yielded some 110 million unique TCR beta sequences and 276 Gb of sequence data. A later analysis re-examined previously published TCR beta repertoires from more than 650 donors and added high-resolution HLA genotyping to investigate patterns of TCR occurrence. To decide whether each TCR beta V gene segment behaved as functional or pseudogenic, an earlier analysis of 587 of the donors relied on high-throughput TCR beta sequencing. Along with the roughly 670-subject first cohort, a separate validation cohort of over a hundred different subjects was used. An early release covering roughly 600 HLA-typed donors comprised about 310 gigabases of sequencing data and tens of millions of unique TCR sequences. Donor age, sex, ethnicity and CMV serostatus were compiled together with the repertoire data. Among about 370 genotyped donors of the cohort, an average of roughly 230,000 unique TCR beta nucleotide sequences was sequenced per donor, of which approximately 18% were non-productive. Because of strong linkage in the cohort, five DR-DQ haplotypes were treated as single units for association and clustering. Every repertoire in the discovery cohort had been generated on one and the same sequencing platform. The number of typed donors differed by locus: roughly 629-640 for A, B, C, DRB1 and DQB1; some 540 for DQA1; approximately 600 for DPA1; and some 450 for DPB1. Using immunosequencing, the study profiled T cell repertoires from about 610 subjects and related those repertoires to cytomegalovirus serostatus. The aim of the study was to test whether cataloging public T cell receptors could identify signatures of past pathogen exposure. The study combined high-throughput TCR immunosequencing, statistical association of individual TCRs with disease status, and machine learning to predict cytomegalovirus infection status. The later analysis used no new phenotypic data to find candidate immune exposures, relying instead on TCR beta sequences and their occurrence across donors. Genome-wide SNP genotypes for about 60% of the roughly 670 donors were used in a later genetic analysis, which treated that subset as a discovery cohort. Among the roughly 400 genotyped donors, around 79% belonged to the genetic ancestry cluster associated with self-reported Caucasian donors. HLA typing included class I and class II loci at four-digit resolution.

Library generation was performed with the immunoSEQ multiplex PCR assay. A mixture of 60 forward primers for TCR Vbeta segments and 13 reverse primers for TCR Jbeta segments was used in the multiplex PCR. The CDR3 region of rearranged TCR beta genes was amplified from genomic DNA with a multiplex PCR assay. On the Illumina HiSeq System, the amplified TCR beta libraries were sequenced as 87-base-pair reads. The authors processed their data as follows. A later analysis tallied about 77 million unique TCR beta chains across the roughly 610 repertoires, and approximately 9.9 million of those chains were shared by two or more donors. Raw reads were error-corrected and collapsed into unique sequences by a nearest-neighbor algorithm in which closely related sequences were merged to remove PCR and sequencing errors. CDR3 sequences were aligned to IMGT reference sequences to assign V, D and J gene segments. For a sequence to be retained, a match of at least six nucleotides was required to both a V gene segment and a J gene segment. A rearrangement was called productive if the CDR3 had no stop codons and remained in frame with V and J, and every other rearrangement was called non-productive. Following IMGT convention, CDR3 was defined as the stretch from the second conserved V-encoded cysteine to the conserved J-encoded phenylalanine. In an earlier analysis of roughly 580 of the donors, sequences lacking an unambiguous match to a single V gene segment were excluded. An earlier analysis of some 610 of the donors called V segments functional above 56.7% productive rearrangements and segregating when the between-donor standard deviation exceeded 5%. To diagnose cytomegalovirus status from the catalog of TCR beta chain sequences, a statistical classification framework was built. V and J gene assignment, in a later analysis, came from comparing TCR nucleotide sequences with IMGT/GENE-DB human TR gene sequences. A later analysis assigned CDR3 sequences and most-parsimonious VDJ recombination scenarios with the TCRdist pipeline. In a later analysis, each TCR beta chain was defined by its CDR3 amino acid sequence together with its V-gene family, and reads without a unique V-gene family were excluded. A later analysis removed 592 highly shared, low-generation-probability nucleotide sequences to deal with suspected cross-contamination and a sequencing artifact. In a later analysis, a clonal expansion index for each public chain was calculated from normalized within-repertoire ranks of inferred template counts. In a later analysis, generation probabilities were computed using a VDJ recombination model fitted to out-of-frame rearrangements, and the results were checked against IGoR. In a later analysis, TCR-TCR, TCR-HLA and TCR-CMV co-occurrence was scored with hypergeometric tests, and a repertoire-size bias correction was applied to TCR pairs. To estimate false discovery rates, a later analysis permuted the HLA or CMV assignments 20 times. In a later analysis, co-occurring TCRs were grouped using DBSCAN, and TCRdist sequence similarity was added for clustering within HLA-allele-positive subsets. For co-occurrence clustering, repertoires with fewer than 30,000 or more than 120,000 public chains were excluded, along with about five repertoires with anomalous nucleotide sharing. This is the immuneACCESS table as TCRdb keeps it, with only in-frame sequences that have V and J called. A part of the clones is gone; compared with another copy, unresolved V genes explain less than half, and the rest is unexplained. The DNA was the basis for D and trimming; V, J and clone size are from that table. In this sample the table shows about 140,000 clones, roughly four fifths of which occur a single time. The top ten constitute about 3.2% of the sample.

General study outcomes and caveats: At a false discovery rate of 0.05, a later analysis linked around 17,000 TCR beta sequences to specific HLA alleles. According to a later genetic analysis, donors in an Asian-associated ancestry cluster had fewer N-insertions in productive TCRs than the approximately 690-donor mean. CMV serostatus was the only immune exposure information available for the cohort. In a later analysis, HLA-associated TCR beta chains showed more clonal expansion and lower generation probabilities than non-associated chains that were equally common. In vitro tests confirmed that three of the cytomegalovirus-associated TCR beta chains recognize cytomegalovirus antigens. In a later analysis, the rate of TCR association differed among HLA loci, with DRB1 alleles having the most associated TCRs and HLA-C alleles having the fewest. In both the original and validation cohorts, the classifier was reported to diagnose cytomegalovirus status with high specificity and sensitivity. According to a later analysis, parvovirus B19, influenza, CMV and Epstein-Barr virus appeared linked to several top co-occurrence clusters. The study gave a list of 150 to 200 TCR beta chains associated with cytomegalovirus. V-gene and J-gene trimming of TCR beta chains was associated with a missense DCLRE1C variant in a later genetic analysis, and the association was replicated in an independent cohort. Some IMGT-functional V segments, including TRBV6-2 and TRBV6-3, could not be told apart with the 87-base-pair reads, so those segments were excluded. A cluster of highly shared sequence variants was judged likely to be a technical artifact of the sequencing pipeline. Roughly uniform sequencing depth across donors was assumed in presence/absence analyses, although this assumption may not hold. Linkage disequilibrium might explain the correlated functional status among segregating V segments, but an unknown experimental factor could not be ruled out. According to a later analysis, most CMV-associated TCR beta chains appeared to be HLA-restricted, and the HLA associations seemed to be driven largely by CMV exposure. Across donors, most TCR sequences were observed very rarely, whereas some public TCRs were present in many individuals. Because some donors lacked HLA typing at each locus, the association tests relied only on the typed subset. A further reported finding was that TCR beta sequences accurately predicted the HLA-A and HLA-B alleles for most subjects in the first cohort. According to the authors, the approach could potentially be generalized to other disease states and immunological phenotypes. Because counts were too low, 15 to 20 rarely observed V segments, including chromosome 9 orphons, were excluded from the earlier analysis of roughly 580 of the donors. An earlier analysis of roughly 570 of the donors showed that most TCR beta V segments appeared in productive rearrangements either about 87% or about 30% of the time, which broadly matched IMGT annotations. In this cohort, only TCR beta chains were sequenced, and detectable features were limited by the absence of alpha or paired-chain data. When HLA alleles, especially DR and DQ, strongly co-occurred, TCR associations were difficult to assign to individual alleles.

As concerns this clone: Its binding antigen is unknown. Per-base quality was not reported, and no clone a single base away is much larger than it.

Inclusive of the bounding cysteine and phenylalanine, the CDR3 is 15 residues long. Only the CDR3 DNA stays, 45 bases, in frame from base 1. The germline V gene supplies CDR1 SGHDT and CDR2 YYEEEE. Trimming removed 3 bases from V and 2 bases from J, leaving 14 bases between the germline ends. The cohort was made up of around 720 healthy bone marrow donors. At the time of sampling, every cohort member was nominally healthy, though immune exposures that went unrecorded were likely present. The donor was CMV seropositive and belonged to the group of 250 to 350 seropositive cohort members. A peripheral blood sample was provided by each donor, and peripheral blood mononuclear cells were used for TCR beta sequencing. Genomic DNA was extracted from the blood cell samples with the Qiagen DNeasy Blood Extraction Kit.

The rearrangement joined TRBV5-6 to TRBJ1-2; the D segment could be TRBD1, given 6 matching bases. The origin of this receptor is a man in his late teens or twenties in good health and CMV-seropositive. The sample taken for sequencing was PBMCs. The base sequence is TGTGCCAGCAGCTCCGGACAGCTATTCAACTATGGCTACACCTTC. The translation is CASSSGQLFNYGYTF.